Listed below are T cell receptor beta chains from one sample, sequenced in a study of vaccination effects on CD4 cells after COVID-19. For these receptors, no antigen is known. Clones were read by immunoSEQ multiplex PCR, and TCRdb kept only the in-frame ones, dropping some. The sample includes 45,000 to 60,000 clones, 70% to 80% of them seen just once. The input for sequencing was CD4+ T cells from PBMCs cultured without peptide, taken before COVID-19 vaccination. The source is a human donor who had a prior SARS-CoV-2 infection. Each CDR3 is given with its conserved first and last residue. D genes are given only for firm matches. Part of the rows lack a size; the others show once, few, many or a class for expanded clones.

V gene	D gene	clone size	J gene	CDR3 protein	CDR3 DNA
TRBV30	TRBD1	.	TRBJ2-5	CAWRVAGGAETQYF	TGTGCCTGGAGGGTAGCAGGGGGCGCAGAGACCCAGTACTTC
TRBV21-1	.	.	TRBJ2-5	CASRHGTPQETQYF	TGTGCCAGCAGACACGGGACACCCCAAGAGACCCAGTACTTC
TRBV11-1	.	once	TRBJ2-7	CASSLSFAGYEQYF	TGTGCCAGCAGCCTCAGTTTCGCTGGGTACGAGCAGTACTTC
TRBV9	.	.	TRBJ2-7	CASSTGPDAYEQYF	TGTGCCAGCAGCACCGGGCCAGACGCCTACGAGCAGTACTTC
TRBV7-2	TRBD1	.	TRBJ2-7	CASSPTGTGGYEQYF	TGTGCCAGCAGTCCAACCGGGACAGGGGGCTACGAGCAGTACTTC
TRBV15	.	few	TRBJ2-7	CATSTSGGGVREQYF	TGTGCCACCAGCACATCCGGGGGTGGGGTACGCGAGCAGTACTTC
TRBV5-1	.	.	TRBJ2-1	CASSLDGNEQFF	TGCGCCAGCAGCTTGGACGGTAATGAGCAGTTCTTC
TRBV28	.	few	TRBJ2-7	CASSPGTGTYEQYF	TGTGCCAGCAGTCCCGGGACTGGGACCTACGAGCAGTACTTC
TRBV10-2	.	.	TRBJ1-6	CASSGNWDSPLHF	TGCGCCAGCAGTGGGAACTGGGATTCACCCCTCCACTTT
TRBV5-4	.	.	TRBJ1-2	CASSFSGGAGYTF	TGTGCCAGCAGCTTCTCCGGGGGGGCTGGCTACACCTTC
TRBV18	.	once	TRBJ2-2	CASSPPGDTGELFF	TGTGCCAGCTCACCACCAGGAGACACCGGGGAGCTGTTTTTT
TRBV6-5	.	few	TRBJ1-3	CASSINRASGNTIYF	TGTGCCAGCAGTATAAACAGGGCCTCTGGAAACACCATATATTTT
TRBV9	TRBD1	.	TRBJ1-3	CASSVQGVGNTIYF	TGTGCCAGCAGCGTACAGGGGGTAGGAAACACCATATATTTT
TRBV5-1	.	.	TRBJ1-4	CASRRRQEANEKLFF	TGCGCCAGCAGACGTCGACAGGAGGCTAATGAAAAACTGTTTTTT
TRBV5-4	TRBD2	.	TRBJ2-3	CASSPRLAGGPGTDTQYF	TGTGCCAGCAGCCCACGACTAGCGGGAGGGCCTGGCACAGATACGCAGTATTTT
TRBV9	.	.	TRBJ1-1	CASSVLGRNTEAFF	TGTGCCAGCAGCGTATTGGGGAGGAACACTGAAGCTTTCTTT
TRBV11-2	.	.	TRBJ2-7	CASSVYVEQYF	TGTGCCAGCAGCGTCTACGTCGAGCAGTACTTC